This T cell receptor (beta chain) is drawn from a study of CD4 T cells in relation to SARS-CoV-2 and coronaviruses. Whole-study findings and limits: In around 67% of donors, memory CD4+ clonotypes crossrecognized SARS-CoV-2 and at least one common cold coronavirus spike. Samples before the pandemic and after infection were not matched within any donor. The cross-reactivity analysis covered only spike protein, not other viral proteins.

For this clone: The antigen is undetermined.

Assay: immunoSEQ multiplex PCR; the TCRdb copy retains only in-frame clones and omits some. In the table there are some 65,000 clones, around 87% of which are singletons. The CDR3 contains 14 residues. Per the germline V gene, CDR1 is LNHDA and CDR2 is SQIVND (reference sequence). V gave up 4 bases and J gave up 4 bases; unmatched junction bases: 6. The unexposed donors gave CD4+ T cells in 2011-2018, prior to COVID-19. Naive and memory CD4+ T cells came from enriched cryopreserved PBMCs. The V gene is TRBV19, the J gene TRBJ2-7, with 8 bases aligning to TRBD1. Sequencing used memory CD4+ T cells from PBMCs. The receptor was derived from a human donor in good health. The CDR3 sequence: CASSNPGGAYEQYF. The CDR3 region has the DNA TGTGCCAGTAGTAATCCAGGGGGCGCGTACGAGCAGTACTTC.